The clone carrying this T cell receptor (beta chain) was seen a handful of times. The source of the sample is a study of blood T cells in healthy people across ages. CDR1 is LNHDA, CDR2 SQIVND, per germline (reference sequence). The CDR3 runs to 15 residues. V was pared by 4 bases and J by 7 bases, with 9 bases of the junction left unmatched. For the second PCR, which ran for roughly 6 to 12 cycles, a sample-barcoded 5' primer and a J-beta primer mix were used. TCRdb passed the 5' RACE reads through MiXCR, listing each CDR3 protein once. Of fewer than 1 million distinct CDR3 sequences listed, approximately 44% were seen once; the top ten hold around 21%.

The sequenced sample was blood. The chain uses TRBV19 and TRBJ1-2, with 10 bases fitting TRBD1. The source of this sequence is a man in his sixties in good health. This chain's CDR3 is CASSKTGTGVRGYTF. Written as DNA, the CDR3 is TGTGCCAGTAGTAAGACCGGGACAGGGGTGCGTGGCTACACCTTC.